These T cell receptor beta chains were read from a single sample in a study of cytomegalovirus exposure and HLA in healthy donors. Generated by immunoSEQ multiplex PCR, the TCRdb table keeps only in-frame clones and is missing some. The sample consists of roughly 63,000 clones, 60% to 80% of them appearing once. The material sequenced was PBMCs. The receptors shown here come from a woman aged 40-49 years in good health and CMV-seropositive. The CDR3 runs from the conserved cysteine through the conserved F or W. D genes are given only for firm matches. The size entry is marked missing in some rows and otherwise reads once, few, many or a size class.

size	D	length	V	J	CDR3	DNA
.	TRBD1	16	TRBV29-1	TRBJ2-2	CSVETGVNSGTGELFF	TGCAGCGTTGAAACAGGGGTAAATTCCGGGACCGGGGAGCTGTTTTTT
.	.	16	TRBV9	TRBJ1-2	CASSSPGRVGAHGYTF	TGTGCCAGCAGCTCGCCGGGTCGCGTGGGAGCCCATGGCTACACCTTC
.	TRBD2	15	TRBV30	TRBJ2-7	CAWSDLAGGLYEQYF	TGTGCCTGGAGTGACCTAGCGGGGGGGCTCTACGAGCAGTACTTC
.	TRBD1	12	TRBV30	TRBJ2-7	CAWNAGGYEQYF	TGTGCCTGGAACGCAGGGGGATACGAGCAGTACTTC
.	.	13	TRBV9	TRBJ2-7	CASSETGLGEQYF	TGTGCCAGCAGCGAAACAGGGTTGGGGGAGCAGTACTTC
.	.	17	TRBV5-6	TRBJ2-7	CASSYLGRGIGNSEQYF	TGTGCCAGCAGCTACTTGGGACGGGGGATCGGTAATTCCGAGCAGTACTTC
.	TRBD2	18	TRBV29-1	TRBJ2-3	CSVDPLVVAGASTDTQYF	TGCAGCGTTGACCCCCTGGTGGTAGCGGGGGCTAGCACAGATACGCAGTATTTT
.	TRBD1	14	TRBV18	TRBJ1-1	CASSAGQVNTEAFF	TGTGCCAGCTCAGCGGGACAGGTGAACACTGAAGCTTTCTTT
.	.	15	TRBV5-4	TRBJ2-1	CASSLDKSAGNEQFF	TGTGCCAGCAGCTTGGACAAATCGGCGGGGAATGAGCAGTTCTTC
.	TRBD2	17	TRBV13	TRBJ2-7	CASSSRGLAGGGFEQYF	TGTGCCAGCAGCTCGCGGGGACTAGCGGGGGGTGGGTTCGAGCAGTACTTC
.	.	17	TRBV5-6	TRBJ1-5	CASSAGHTRNSNQPQHF	TGTGCCAGCAGCGCTGGACACACGAGAAATAGCAATCAGCCCCAGCATTTT
few	.	17	TRBV9	TRBJ1-3	CASSVATNLPGGNTIYF	TGTGCCAGCAGCGTAGCTACAAATCTACCGGGTGGAAACACCATATATTTT
.	TRBD1	16	TRBV12-5	TRBJ1-2	CASGPTGEAGRVGYTF	TGTGCTAGTGGGCCCACAGGGGAGGCAGGCCGAGTAGGCTACACCTTC
.	.	15	TRBV12-5	TRBJ2-3	CASDLGAPSTDTQYF	TGTGCTAGTGACTTAGGGGCCCCTAGCACAGATACGCAGTATTTT
once	TRBD1	12	TRBV10-3	TRBJ1-6	CAIKDRPPPLHF	TGTGCCATCAAGGACAGGCCCCCACCCCTCCACTTT
once	TRBD2	14	TRBV11-2	TRBJ2-7	CASSRIAGGYEQYF	TGTGCCAGCAGCCGGATAGCGGGGGGATACGAGCAGTACTTC
.	.	14	TRBV5-8	TRBJ2-3	CASSLDGLTDTQYF	TGTGCCAGCAGCTTGGACGGACTCACAGATACGCAGTATTTT
.	TRBD1	15	TRBV7-8	TRBJ1-2	CASSLGTGENDGYTF	TGTGCCAGCAGCTTGGGGACAGGGGAGAATGATGGCTACACCTTC
.	TRBD1	16	TRBV5-1	TRBJ2-3	CASSPGQGLSTDTQYF	TGCGCCAGCAGCCCGGGACAGGGGTTGAGCACAGATACGCAGTATTTT
few	.	14	TRBV10-3	TRBJ2-3	CAINPGIGTDTQYF	TGTGCCATCAATCCGGGGATAGGCACAGATACGCAGTATTTT
once	.	14	TRBV30	TRBJ2-3	CAWSVHATGRTQYF	TGTGCCTGGAGTGTACATGCAACAGGGCGCACGCAGTATTTT
few	TRBD1	14	TRBV5-1	TRBJ1-4	CASSWTGINEKLFF	TGCGCCAGCAGCTGGACAGGGATTAATGAAAAACTGTTTTTT
few	TRBD2	16	TRBV5-4	TRBJ2-2	CASQGLAGGNTGELFF	TGTGCCAGCCAAGGACTAGCGGGGGGGAACACCGGGGAGCTGTTTTTT
.	.	14	TRBV27	TRBJ1-1	CASSPQTGGGEAFF	TGTGCCAGCAGTCCGCAGACAGGTGGAGGTGAAGCTTTCTTT
.	TRBD1	15	TRBV18	TRBJ2-7	CASSSSGTGAYEQYF	TGTGCCAGCTCATCTTCCGGGACAGGGGCCTACGAGCAGTACTTC
.	.	13	TRBV30	TRBJ1-5	CAWSETGGQPQHF	TGTGCCTGGAGTGAAACCGGGGGACAGCCCCAGCATTTT
.	TRBD2	21	TRBV7-6	TRBJ2-1	CASSGELNGLAGEKAYNEQFF	TGTGCCAGCAGCGGAGAACTTAATGGACTAGCGGGGGAAAAGGCCTACAATGAGCAGTTCTTC
.	.	16	TRBV19	TRBJ1-1	CASSLRRAGRATEAFF	TGTGCCAGTAGCCTCCGAAGAGCAGGGAGGGCCACTGAAGCTTTCTTT
.	.	13	TRBV5-1	TRBJ1-5	CASSLDGDQPQHF	TGCGCCAGCAGCCTGGACGGAGATCAGCCCCAGCATTTT
once	TRBD1	13	TRBV19	TRBJ1-5	CASEQGTGQPQHF	TGTGCCAGTGAACAGGGGACCGGTCAGCCCCAGCATTTT
.	.	14	TRBV6-1	TRBJ2-7	CASSWRALEYEQYF	TGTGCCAGCAGTTGGAGGGCCCTGGAGTACGAGCAGTACTTC
.	.	14	TRBV15	TRBJ2-7	CATSRADRSHEQYF	TGTGCCACCAGCAGAGCCGACAGGTCCCACGAGCAGTACTTC
.	.	15	TRBV6-1	TRBJ2-3	CASNLDRVSTDTQYF	TGTGCCAGCAACCTCGACAGAGTAAGCACAGATACGCAGTATTTT
.	TRBD1	14	TRBV29-1	TRBJ1-1	CSVSNRGRNTEAFF	TGCAGCGTTTCAAACAGGGGACGGAACACTGAAGCTTTCTTT
.	TRBD2	16	TRBV6-1	TRBJ2-2	CASSDPSGGAGGELFF	TGTGCCAGCAGTGACCCTAGCGGGGGCGCCGGCGGGGAGCTGTTTTTT
once	TRBD1	14	TRBV11-1	TRBJ1-1	CASSVGQVNTEAFF	TGTGCCAGCAGCGTGGGACAGGTTAACACTGAAGCTTTCTTT
.	TRBD1	15	TRBV30	TRBJ1-1	CAWSVPDREGTEAFF	TGTGCCTGGAGTGTACCGGACAGGGAAGGCACTGAAGCTTTCTTT
.	TRBD2	14	TRBV25-1	TRBJ2-1	CASRGTSGGDEQFF	TGTGCCAGCCGGGGGACTAGCGGGGGGGATGAGCAGTTCTTC
.	.	16	TRBV5-1	TRBJ2-2	CASSLAARLNTGELFF	TGCGCCAGCAGCTTGGCCGCGAGACTCAACACCGGGGAGCTGTTTTTT
.	.	13	TRBV6-1	TRBJ1-5	CASSFGTGQPQHF	TGTGCCAGCAGTTTCGGCACAGGTCAGCCCCAGCATTTT
.	.	13	TRBV30	TRBJ1-1	CAWSRDMNTEAFF	TGTGCCTGGAGCCGGGATATGAACACTGAAGCTTTCTTT
few	.	14	TRBV6-1	TRBJ1-2	CASSGSTENYGYTF	TGTGCCAGCAGTGGTTCGACGGAGAACTATGGCTACACCTTC
.	TRBD2	19	TRBV7-8	TRBJ2-7	CASSQQGTSDSPLPYEQYF	TGTGCCAGCAGCCAGCAGGGGACTAGCGATTCTCCCCTACCATACGAGCAGTACTTC
once	TRBD1	16	TRBV7-9	TRBJ1-4	CASSPTGAGSSEKLFF	TGTGCCAGCAGCCCTACAGGGGCAGGGTCTAGTGAAAAACTGTTTTTT
.	.	14	TRBV28	TRBJ1-1	CASSLSGDWTEAFF	TGTGCCAGCAGTTTATCGGGGGATTGGACTGAAGCTTTCTTT
.	TRBD1	14	TRBV6-1	TRBJ1-6	CASSRDRQNSPLHF	TGTGCCAGCAGCCGGGACAGGCAGAATTCACCCCTCCACTTT